What follows are 31 T cell receptor beta chains derived from one specimen sequenced in a study of regulatory T cells in long-lasting Graves disease (dated by TCRdb to the early 2020s). Library construction relied on multiplex PCR. The sequencing machine was an Illumina HiSeq 4000. iRepertoire HTBI primers and Arm-PCR amplification of CDR3 regions were used to construct TCR beta libraries. The raw public data were reprocessed by TCRdb itself: fastp quality trimming at Q25, MiXCR clonotype calling, in-frame beta chains only. Identical CDR3 protein sequences are pooled into one entry, listed with their most common genes and DNA. The sample contains over 300,000 distinct CDR3 sequences, roughly a fifth of them found a single time. Just under 30% of the sample goes to the ten largest clones. Per the publication, the time point label means: persistent/refractory GD, antithyroid drugs over 5 years with positive TRAb. RNA was extracted from PBMCs in TRIzol for both TCR sequencing and RNA sequencing.

Sequenced here: peripheral blood mononuclear cells (PBMCs), sampled when the disease was refractory, from a patient treated with antithyroid drugs. Receptor source: a female donor with Graves disease.

To note about this clonotype: This likely reflects a read error, since a far larger clone is one base away. The gene calls are TRBV11-2 and TRBJ1-2; D is unresolved. V was trimmed by 0 bases and J by 7 bases, leaving 3 bases between them. CDR1 is SGHAT and CDR2 is FQNNGV in the germline V gene. The CDR3 has 11 residues. CDR3 protein: CASSLDGGYTF. The CDR3 bases are TGTGCCAGCAGCTTAGATGGTGGCTACACCTTC.

Only a few counts were recorded for this clonotype. The chain couples TRBV2 to TRBJ2-5; D could derive from TRBD1 or TRBD2 (6 bases each). The V end lost 6 bases, the J end lost 4 bases, and 21 bases lay between the germline ends. Germline CDR1 and CDR2: SNHLY and FYNNEI. This CDR3 comprises 16 residues. The CDR3, as DNA: TGTGCCAGCAGGAACTGGGGGCGGGGTGTTATAGAGACCCAGTACTTC. Its translation is CASRNWGRGVIETQYF. The variable domain in full, with the rest retrieved from reference TRBV2 and TRBJ2-5, is EPEVTQTPSHQVTQMGQEVILRCVPISNHLYFYWYRQILGQKVEFLVSFYNNEISEKSEIFDDQFSVERPDGSNFTLKIRSTKLEDSAMYFCASRNWGRGVIETQYFGPGTRLLVL.

This clonotype was observed a few times. V and J are TRBV5-1 and TRBJ1-1; perhaps TRBD1 as D (5 bases). Looked up from germline, CDR1 is SGHRS and CDR2 is YFSETQ. The V and J ends lost 4 bases and 0 bases respectively, with 10 bases between them. The CDR3 loop spans 14 amino acids. The CDR3 protein is CASSRQTMNTEAFF. The CDR3 bases are TGCGCCAGCAGCAGACAGACCATGAACACTGAAGCTTTCTTT.

This clonotype was detected a few times. This chain joins TRBV19 and TRBJ2-2, with D unclear. Germline V gene lookup returns CDR1 LNHDA and CDR2 SQIVND (reference sequence). The CDR3 runs to 14 residues. Trimming removed 3 bases from V and 3 bases from J, with 8 bases in between. Written as DNA, the CDR3 is TGTGCCAGTAGTATGGCCTCGTACACCGGGGAGCTGTTTTTT. Translation gives CASSMASYTGELFF.

This sequence joins TRBV4-1 and TRBJ1-2, with D possibly being TRBD1 (6 bases). Germline V gene data show CDR1 as MGHRA and CDR2 as YSYEKL. V was clipped by 4 bases and J by 0 bases, with 12 bases between them. The length of the CDR3 is 15 residues. CDR3 region: CASSLTDSSNYGYTF. CDR3 nucleotides: TGCGCCAGCAGCCTAACGGACAGCTCTAACTATGGCTACACCTTC.

CDR3: CASSITGRKNQPQHF. CDR3 coding DNA: TGTGCCAGTAGTATAACAGGGCGGAAAAATCAGCCCCAGCATTTT. This chain joins TRBV19 and TRBJ1-5, with TRBD1 as a possible D gene (6 bases). Looked up from germline, CDR1 is LNHDA and CDR2 is SQIVND (reference sequence). V lost 2 bases, J lost 4 bases, and 12 bases lay in between. The CDR3 spans 15 residues.

The gene calls are TRBV2 and TRBJ1-6; 9 positions agree with TRBD1. Germline loops: CDR1 SNHLY, CDR2 FYNNEI. Trimming took 7 bases from V and 6 from J; bases not matched to a gene: 4. CDR3 length: 14 residues. Here the CDR3 reads CASINRGPNSPLHF. CDR3 nucleotides: TGTGCCAGCATCAACAGGGGGCCTAATTCACCCCTCCACTTT.

This clonotype was recorded a few times. The missing conserved phenylalanine or tryptophan at the end of this CDR3 makes a read error likely. The chain employs TRBV7-2 and TRBJ1-1; 9 nucleotides align to TRBD1. This CDR3 has 15 residues. CDR1 is SGHTA, CDR2 FQGNSA, per germline. Losses at the gene ends were 2 bases for V and 3 bases for J; bases not matched to a gene: 4. CDR3 protein: CASSLLGQGHTEAFL. The CDR3, as DNA: TGTGCCAGCAGCTTATTGGGACAGGGACACACTGAAGCTTTCCTT.

This clonotype was seen only a few times. The chain combines TRBV11-2 with TRBJ2-7; TRBD2 matches 10 bases. Germline lookup yields CDR1 SGHAT and CDR2 FQNNGV. The trim removed 1 base at V and 3 bases at J, leaving 3 bases unmatched. This CDR3 region has 15 residues. CDR3 DNA: TGTGCCAGCAGCTTAGGGACTAGCGGAGACTACGAGCAGTACTTC. It codes for CASSLGTSGDYEQYF. The full variable domain, rest sourced from reference TRBV11-2 and TRBJ2-7, is EAGVAQSPRYKIIEKRQSVAFWCNPISGHATLYWYQQILGQGPKLLIQFQNNGVVDDSQLPKDRFSAERLKGVDSTLKIQPAKLEDSAVYLCASSLGTSGDYEQYFGPGTRLTVT.

This sequence joins TRBV20-1 and TRBJ2-7; D perhaps matches TRBD1 (5 bases). This CDR3 spans 15 amino acids. CDR1 and CDR2 from the germline V gene are DFQATT and SNEGSKA (reference sequence). Between the trimmed V and J ends, which lost 0 bases and 2 bases, there was a span of 14 bases. CDR3 in amino acids: CSARDQDSTAYEQYF. CDR3 nucleotides: TGCAGTGCTAGAGATCAAGACAGTACGGCCTACGAGCAGTACTTC.

This clonotype showed up just a few times. The chain recombines TRBV3-1 with TRBJ1-1; no definite D call. Germline lookup yields CDR1 LGHDT and CDR2 YNNKEL (reference sequence). The CDR3 extends over 15 amino acids. Deletions cut 1 base from V and 1 base from J, with 10 bases between. This chain's CDR3 is CASSQGPGENTEAFF. CDR3 nucleotide sequence: TGTGCCAGCAGCCAAGGTCCAGGCGAGAACACTGAAGCTTTCTTT.

This clonotype was seen many times. The chain carries TRBV11-2 and TRBJ2-5, with D possibly being TRBD2 (7 bases). Trimming removed 4 bases from V and 1 base from J, with 16 bases in between. The CDR3 contains 16 residues. The germline V gene has CDR1 SGHAT and CDR2 FQNNGV. The CDR3 DNA is TGTGCCAGCAGCTCCCGGGGGGCTCCCGGCCAAGAGACCCAGTACTTC. As protein: CASSSRGAPGQETQYF.

The chain has TRBV20-1 and TRBJ1-5; possible D gene TRBD1, 5 bases. The V gene lost 6 bases and the J gene lost 3 bases, with 12 bases spanning the gap. This CDR3 is 13 amino acids long. Germline lookup yields CDR1 DFQATT and CDR2 SNEGSKA (reference sequence). The CDR3 reads CSAGGLINQPQHF. The CDR3 coding sequence is TGCAGTGCGGGGGGACTGATCAATCAGCCCCAGCATTTT.

V usage is TRBV11-2 and J usage is TRBJ2-2; TRBD2 agrees at 7 bases. After removal of 5 bases from V and 4 bases from J, the junction contained 19 bases not matched to a gene. This CDR3 spans 19 amino acids. Germline V lookup: CDR1 SGHAT, CDR2 FQNNGV. CDR3: CASSVRGSSGPKGTGELFF. The CDR3 bases are TGTGCCAGCAGCGTTAGAGGGTCTAGCGGCCCTAAGGGCACCGGGGAGCTGTTTTTT.

V gene TRBV12-3 or TRBV12-4 combines with J gene TRBJ2-1; D is undetermined. V dropped 5 bases and J dropped 4 bases, with 12 bases sitting between them. This CDR3 has 14 amino acids. The CDR3 protein is CASSGMTPYNEQFF. In DNA, the CDR3 is TGTGCCAGCAGTGGCATGACACCTTACAATGAGCAGTTCTTC.

At least ten counts were recorded for this clonotype. The chain has TRBV18 and TRBJ2-5; D is possibly TRBD1 or TRBD2 (5 bases each). This CDR3 has 13 residues. The germline V gene has CDR1 KGHSH and CDR2 LQKENI. Trimming removed 6 bases from V and 2 bases from J, with 10 bases in between. CDR3 sequence: CASSRDAQETQYF. The DNA of the CDR3 is TGTGCCAGCTCCCGGGACGCACAAGAGACCCAGTACTTC.

V gene TRBV30 combines with J gene TRBJ2-2; D is uncertain. From germline, CDR1 is GTSNPN and CDR2 SVGIG (reference sequence). There are 15 residues in the CDR3. Trimming removed 0 bases from V and 3 bases from J, with 11 bases in between. The CDR3: CAWSVLSGDTGELFF. In DNA, the CDR3 is TGTGCCTGGAGTGTACTTTCAGGAGACACCGGGGAGCTGTTTTTT.

In this sample, this clonotype turned up a few times. Compared with germline, one end of the junction differs, possibly owing to a read error. The V call is TRBV12-3 or TRBV12-4, the J call TRBJ2-6; D gene unclear. The CDR3 has 14 residues. The CDR3 bases are TGTGCCGGCAGTTCAGGCCCCGGGGCCAACGTCCTGACTTTC. It encodes CAGSSGPGANVLTF.

This clonotype was seen more than once but under ten times. This chain links TRBV19 with TRBJ1-2, with 9 bases that match TRBD1. The CDR3 runs 14 residues. Unmatched junction bases numbered 2, after V lost 6 bases and J lost 0 bases. Germline values: CDR1 LNHDA, CDR2 SQIVND (reference sequence). This CDR3 reads CASRQGATNYGYTF. As DNA, the CDR3 is TGTGCCAGTAGACAGGGGGCTACTAACTATGGCTACACCTTC.

This clonotype occurred many times. V is TRBV20-1 and J is TRBJ2-7, with TRBD2 as a possible D gene (6 bases). With 2 bases removed from V and 6 bases from J, the gap between germline ends came to 20 bases. The germline V gene has CDR1 DFQATT and CDR2 SNEGSKA (reference sequence). The CDR3 is 15 amino acids. CDR3 protein: CSARTSGTPPSEQYF. In DNA, the CDR3 is TGCAGTGCTAGAACCTCCGGGACTCCTCCCTCCGAGCAGTACTTC.

This clonotype occurred a few times. The J gene is TRBJ2-7, the V gene TRBV30; D ambiguous. This CDR3 spans 12 amino acids. Germline V gene lookup returns CDR1 GTSNPN and CDR2 SVGIG (reference sequence). With 8 bases removed from V and 4 bases from J, the gap between germline ends came to 15 bases. The CDR3: CAATDIGYEQYF. The CDR3 coding sequence is TGTGCCGCAACTGACATTGGGTACGAGCAGTACTTC.

This clonotype was seen a few times. The rearrangement uses TRBV6-5 and TRBJ2-5; 8 bases line up with TRBD2. Germline values: CDR1 MNHEY, CDR2 SVGAGI. The CDR3 totals 15 residues. The V gene end was trimmed by 4 bases and the J gene end by 7 bases; junction bases not matched to a gene: 11. As DNA, the CDR3 is TGTGCCAGCAGTTCCCCTACGGGGGGGGGGGGGACCCAGTACTTC. It yields the protein CASSSPTGGGGTQYF.

The chain couples TRBV3-1 to TRBJ1-1, with a tentative D call TRBD1 (6 bases). Germline-derived CDR1 and CDR2 are LGHDT and YNNKEL (reference sequence). CDR3 length: 16 amino acids. V lost 2 bases to trimming and J lost 7 bases, with 20 bases between them. The CDR3 sequence: CASSQSGRGPGNEAFF. CDR3 bases: TGTGCCAGCAGCCAAAGTGGCAGGGGACCAGGTAATGAAGCTTTCTTT.

The table lists this clonotype with a few counts. V usage is TRBV5-1 and J usage is TRBJ2-1; 8 bases map to TRBD1. The CDR3 covers 15 residues. Losses at the gene ends were 1 base for V and 5 bases for J; bases not matched to a gene: 5. Germline V gene sequence: CDR1 SGHRS, CDR2 YFSETQ. CDR3 loop: CASSLKGQDNNEQFF. Here the CDR3 DNA reads TGCGCCAGCAGCTTGAAGGGACAGGACAACAATGAGCAGTTCTTC.

The sample holds many counts of this clonotype. The chain has TRBV2 and TRBJ2-7; 11 nucleotides align to TRBD2. This CDR3 region has 16 residues. Trimming took 5 bases from V and 6 from J; bases not matched to a gene: 12. CDR1 SNHLY and CDR2 FYNNEI come from the germline V gene. The CDR3 DNA reads TGTGCCAGCAGTAGCACACTAGCGGGGGCAGGGATCGAGCAGTACTTC. Its protein is CASSSTLAGAGIEQYF.

This clonotype has ten or more counts. The rearrangement joins TRBV27 to TRBJ1-5; TRBD1 aligns across 8 bases. This CDR3 is built from 16 residues. Germline V CDR1 and CDR2: MNHEY, SMNVEV (reference sequence). Unmatched junction bases numbered 7, after V lost 5 bases and J lost 1 base. The CDR3 loop is CASSAGQGKSNQPQHF. CDR3 nucleotide sequence: TGTGCCAGCAGTGCAGGACAGGGAAAAAGCAATCAGCCCCAGCATTTT.

Note on this clonotype: One base away lies a much larger clone, so this may be a sequencing read error. The chain recombines TRBV5-6 with TRBJ1-4; D not resolved. Germline V gene data show CDR1 as SGHDT and CDR2 as YYEEEE. Trimming left V 1 base short and J 7 bases short, with 11 bases between. The CDR3 loop spans 14 amino acids. CDR3 loop: CASSLWRTAEKLFF. The CDR3 nucleotides read TGTGCCAGCAGCTTGTGGCGGACGGCTGAAAAACTGTTTTTT.

Concerning this clonotype: A much larger clone sits a single nucleotide away, making a read error possible. The rearrangement joins TRBV6-5 to TRBJ2-6, with D unclear. This CDR3 contains 15 residues. Trimming stripped 4 bases from V and 1 base from J, with 8 bases between. Looked up from germline, CDR1 is MNHEY and CDR2 is SVGAGI. The CDR3 region is CASSLRPSGANVLTF. The CDR3 DNA follows: TGTGCCAGCAGTTTAAGGCCTTCTGGGGCCAACGTCCTGACTTTC.

This clonotype was recorded many times. The chain recombines TRBV11-2 with TRBJ2-7; TRBD2 aligns across 7 bases. Trimming at V came to 3 bases and at J to 6 bases, leaving 14 bases not matched to a gene. The length of the CDR3 is 16 residues. Looked up from germline, CDR1 is SGHAT and CDR2 is FQNNGV. This CDR3 reads CASSFLSSGPRGEQYF. The DNA of the CDR3 is TGTGCCAGCAGCTTTCTGTCTAGCGGCCCTCGGGGCGAGCAGTACTTC.

Many counts were recorded for this clonotype. This sequence joins TRBV11-3 and TRBJ2-7; D possibly corresponds to TRBD1 (5 bases). V was trimmed by 7 bases and J by 5 bases, leaving 18 bases between them. CDR1 is SGHNT, CDR2 YENEEA, per germline. The CDR3 totals 14 residues. The DNA for the CDR3 is TGTGCCAGCAAGGGGCGGTGGGCCCGCGACGAGCAGTACTTC. As protein: CASKGRWARDEQYF.

There are a few counts of this clonotype. The V gene is TRBV7-2, the J gene TRBJ1-5; D remains ambiguous. Germline assignment: CDR1 SGHTA and CDR2 FQGNSA. The CDR3 has 12 amino acids. In DNA, the CDR3 is TGTGCGTGGGGAAATAGCAATCAGCCCCAGCATTTT. As protein: CAWGNSNQPQHF.